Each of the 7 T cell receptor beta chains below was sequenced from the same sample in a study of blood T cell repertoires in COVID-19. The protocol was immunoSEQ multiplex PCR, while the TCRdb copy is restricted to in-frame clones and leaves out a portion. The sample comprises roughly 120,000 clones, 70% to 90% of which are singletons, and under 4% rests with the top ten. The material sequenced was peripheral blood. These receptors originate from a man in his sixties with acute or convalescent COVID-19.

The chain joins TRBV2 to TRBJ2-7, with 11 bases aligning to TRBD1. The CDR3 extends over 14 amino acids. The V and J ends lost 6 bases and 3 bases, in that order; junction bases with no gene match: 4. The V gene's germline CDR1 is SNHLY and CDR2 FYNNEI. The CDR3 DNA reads TGTGCCAGCAGCCGGGACAGGGGGGACTACGAGCAGTACTTC. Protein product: CASSRDRGDYEQYF.

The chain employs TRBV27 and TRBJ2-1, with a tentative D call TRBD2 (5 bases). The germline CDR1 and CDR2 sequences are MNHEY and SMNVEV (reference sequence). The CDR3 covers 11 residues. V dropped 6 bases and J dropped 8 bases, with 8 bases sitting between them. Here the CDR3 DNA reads TGTGCCAGCAGCCCCGGGGATGAGCAGTTCTTC. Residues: CASSPGDEQFF.

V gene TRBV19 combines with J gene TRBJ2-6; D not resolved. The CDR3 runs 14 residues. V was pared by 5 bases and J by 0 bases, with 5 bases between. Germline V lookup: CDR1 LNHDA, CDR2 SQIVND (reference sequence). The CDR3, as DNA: TGTGCCAGTAGTTTTAACTCTGGGGCCAACGTCCTGACTTTC. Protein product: CASSFNSGANVLTF.

This CDR3 reads CATSADRVNNEQFF. CDR3 DNA sequence: TGTGCCACGTCGGCGGACAGGGTAAACAATGAGCAGTTCTTC. The V gene is TRBV24-1, the J gene TRBJ2-1; 8 positions match TRBD1. Unmatched junction bases numbered 9, after V lost 10 bases and J lost 5 bases. The CDR3 covers 14 residues. Germline CDR1 and CDR2: KGHDR and SFDVKD.

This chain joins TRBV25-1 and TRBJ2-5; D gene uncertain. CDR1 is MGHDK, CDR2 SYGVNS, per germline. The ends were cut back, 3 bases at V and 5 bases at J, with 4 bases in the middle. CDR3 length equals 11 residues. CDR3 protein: CASSDLETQYF. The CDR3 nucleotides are TGTGCCAGCAGTGACCTGGAGACCCAGTACTTC.

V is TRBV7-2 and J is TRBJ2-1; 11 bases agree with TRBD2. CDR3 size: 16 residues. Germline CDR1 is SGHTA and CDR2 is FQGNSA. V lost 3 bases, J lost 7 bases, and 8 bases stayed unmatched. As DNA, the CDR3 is TGTGCCAGCAGCTTGTCTAGCGGGAGGCAATTTAATGAGCAGTTCTTC. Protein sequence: CASSLSSGRQFNEQFF.

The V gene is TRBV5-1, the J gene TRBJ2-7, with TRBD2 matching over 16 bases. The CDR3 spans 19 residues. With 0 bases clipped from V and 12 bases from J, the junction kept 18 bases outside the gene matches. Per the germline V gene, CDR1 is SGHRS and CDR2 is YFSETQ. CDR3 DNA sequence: TGCGCCAGCAGCTTGGCCCCGGGGACTAGCGGGAGGGCCCCGCAGGCGCCGTACTTC. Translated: CASSLAPGTSGRAPQAPYF.